This T cell receptor (beta chain) emerged from a study of T cell repertoires in cytomegalovirus infection. On the study more broadly: From public TCR beta signatures came an indication of both CMV infection and matching HLA type. Overall study findings and caveats: Clonotype analysis showed dominance of the ex vivo response by HLA-C-restricted CMV-specific TCR beta clonotypes.

This clonotype was counted only a few times. Its antigen is unknown. CDR1 is MNHEY, CDR2 SMNVEV, per germline (reference sequence). Germline trimming cut 5 bases from V and 2 bases from J; bases unmatched to any gene: 6. CDR3 length equals 14 residues. A single record per CDR3 protein comes from TCRdb applying MiXCR to the reads. Counted here are approximately 260,000 distinct CDR3 sequences, about a sixth occurring once; the ten biggest clones make up approximately 44%. The chain joins TRBV27 to TRBJ2-7, with TRBD1 identical over 7 bases. The source of this sequence is a human donor in good health (CMV status not recorded). Some clones in this sample may be carry-over from other donors' samples. Sequencing used CD8+ T cells from PBMCs. This CDR3 is CASSPMTGPYEQYF. The DNA of the CDR3 is TGTGCCAGCAGTCCGATGACAGGGCCCTACGAGCAGTACTTC.